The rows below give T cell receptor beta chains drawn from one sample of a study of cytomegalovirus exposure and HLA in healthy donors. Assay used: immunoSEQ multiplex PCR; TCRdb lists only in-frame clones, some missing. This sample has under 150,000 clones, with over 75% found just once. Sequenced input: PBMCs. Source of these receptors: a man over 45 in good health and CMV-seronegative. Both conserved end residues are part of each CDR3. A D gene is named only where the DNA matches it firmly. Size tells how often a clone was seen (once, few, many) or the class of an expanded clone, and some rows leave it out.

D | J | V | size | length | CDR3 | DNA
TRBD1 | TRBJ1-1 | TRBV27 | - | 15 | CASSSTGGTMAEAFF | TGTGCCAGCAGTTCGACAGGGGGCACTATGGCTGAAGCTTTCTTT
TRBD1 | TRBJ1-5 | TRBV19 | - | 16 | CASSKGQGVHNQPQHF | TGTGCCAGTAGCAAGGGGCAGGGGGTACACAATCAGCCCCAGCATTTT
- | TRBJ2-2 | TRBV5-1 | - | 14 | CASAHAGSPGELFF | TGCGCCAGCGCACACGCCGGGTCCCCCGGGGAGCTGTTTTTT
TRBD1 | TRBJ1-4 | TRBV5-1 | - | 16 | CASSRVGTDRNEKLFF | TGCGCCAGCAGCCGGGTCGGGACAGACCGTAATGAAAAACTGTTTTTT
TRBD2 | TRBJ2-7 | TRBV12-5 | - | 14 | CASGLGLAGYEQYF | TGTGCTAGTGGTTTGGGATTAGCGGGCTACGAGCAGTACTTC
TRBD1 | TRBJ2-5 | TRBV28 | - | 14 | CASSRQGGVGTQYF | TGTGCCAGCAGTCGACAGGGCGGAGTTGGGACCCAGTACTTC
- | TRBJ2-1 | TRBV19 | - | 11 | CATGVYDEQFF | TGTGCCACCGGGGTTTACGATGAGCAGTTCTTC
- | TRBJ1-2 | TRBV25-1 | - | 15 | CASSERERPFYGYTF | TGTGCCAGCAGTGAACGGGAGAGGCCTTTCTATGGCTACACCTTC
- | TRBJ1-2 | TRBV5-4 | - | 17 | CASSLGGADTDWYGYTF | TGTGCCAGCAGCTTGGGGGGAGCAGATACGGATTGGTATGGCTACACCTTC
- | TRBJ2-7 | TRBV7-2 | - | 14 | CASSAGGGTDEQYF | TGTGCCAGCAGCGCCGGTGGAGGGACGGACGAGCAGTACTTC
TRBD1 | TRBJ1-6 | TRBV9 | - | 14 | CASSPGTGDTPLHF | TGTGCCAGCAGCCCAGGGACAGGGGACACACCCCTCCACTTT
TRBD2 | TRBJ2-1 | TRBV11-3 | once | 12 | CASSQREGKTLF | TGTGCCAGCAGCCAAAGGGAGGGGAAGACCCTCTTC
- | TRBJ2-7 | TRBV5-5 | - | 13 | CASSSYRAYEQYF | TGTGCCAGCAGTTCTTACAGGGCCTACGAGCAGTACTTC
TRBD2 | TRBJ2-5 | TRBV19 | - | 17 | CASGKTSGRNGQETQYF | TGTGCCAGTGGAAAGACTAGCGGGAGAAATGGGCAAGAGACCCAGTACTTC
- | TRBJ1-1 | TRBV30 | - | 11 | CAWSGVEEAFF | TGTGCCTGGAGCGGGGTCGAGGAAGCTTTCTTT
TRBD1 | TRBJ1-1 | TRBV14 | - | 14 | CASSRNRGVTEAFF | TGTGCCAGCAGCCGGAACAGGGGTGTCACTGAAGCTTTCTTT
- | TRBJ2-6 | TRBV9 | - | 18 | CASSVYQGPRSGANVLTF | TGTGCCAGCAGCGTATACCAGGGGCCACGCTCTGGGGCCAACGTCCTGACTTTC
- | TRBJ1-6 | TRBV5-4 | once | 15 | CASSLFGRDNSPLHF | TGTGCCAGCAGCTTGTTTGGCAGGGATAATTCACCCCTCCACTTT
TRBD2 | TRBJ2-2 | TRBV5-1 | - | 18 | CASSLASGGSANTGELFF | TGCGCCAGCAGCTTGGCTAGCGGGGGGTCCGCGAACACCGGGGAGCTGTTTTTT
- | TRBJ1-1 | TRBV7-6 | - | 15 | CASSLGAGISTEAFF | TGTGCCAGCAGCTTAGGGGCAGGGATAAGCACTGAAGCTTTCTTT
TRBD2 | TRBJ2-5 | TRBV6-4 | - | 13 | CASSDLAGGTQYF | TGTGCCAGCAGTGATCTAGCGGGAGGGACCCAGTACTTC
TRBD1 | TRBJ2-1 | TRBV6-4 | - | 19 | CASSDHSTGGTLIYNEQFF | TGTGCCAGCAGTGACCACTCCACAGGGGGCACCCTGATTTACAATGAGCAGTTCTTC
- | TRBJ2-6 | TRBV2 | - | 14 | CASTTGSGANVLTF | TGTGCCAGCACGACAGGATCTGGGGCCAACGTCCTGACTTTC
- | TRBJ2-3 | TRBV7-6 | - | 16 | CASSRSRAEDTDTQYF | TGTGCCAGCAGCCGCTCGAGGGCGGAAGACACAGATACGCAGTATTTT
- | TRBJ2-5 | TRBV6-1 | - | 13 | CASTLRQQETQYF | TGTGCCAGCACTTTGAGGCAACAAGAGACCCAGTACTTC
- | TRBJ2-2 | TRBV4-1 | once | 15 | CASSQVSANTGELFF | TGCGCCAGCAGCCAAGTTTCCGCGAACACCGGGGAGCTGTTTTTT
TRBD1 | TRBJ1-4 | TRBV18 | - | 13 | CASSPDRNEKLFF | TGTGCCAGCTCACCGGACAGGAATGAAAAACTGTTTTTT
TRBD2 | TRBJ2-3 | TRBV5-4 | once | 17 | CASSLVLAGGGTDTQYF | TGTGCCAGCAGCTTAGTGCTAGCGGGAGGTGGCACAGATACGCAGTATTTT
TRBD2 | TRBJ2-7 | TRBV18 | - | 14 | CASSREPSGYEQYF | TGTGCCAGCTCACGCGAACCTAGCGGCTACGAGCAGTACTTC
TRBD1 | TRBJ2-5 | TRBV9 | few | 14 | CASSMTGTEETQYF | TGTGCCAGCAGCATGACCGGGACAGAAGAGACCCAGTACTTC
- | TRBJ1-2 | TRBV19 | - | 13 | CASTPFSGYGYTF | TGTGCCAGTACTCCCTTTTCGGGCTATGGCTACACCTTC
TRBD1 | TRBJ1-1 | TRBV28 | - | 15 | CASSSTGTGSSEAFF | TGTGCCAGCAGTTCTACCGGGACAGGGAGTTCTGAAGCTTTCTTT
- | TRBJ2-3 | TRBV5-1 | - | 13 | CASSSGESDTQYF | TGCGCCAGCAGCTCAGGGGAGTCAGATACGCAGTATTTT
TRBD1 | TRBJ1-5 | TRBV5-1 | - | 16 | CASSPGQGLGNQPQHF | TGCGCCAGCAGCCCGGGACAGGGGTTGGGCAATCAGCCCCAGCATTTT
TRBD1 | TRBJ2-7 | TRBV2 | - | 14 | CASSRTGGSYEQYF | TGTGCCAGCAGTAGGACAGGGGGGTCCTACGAGCAGTACTTC
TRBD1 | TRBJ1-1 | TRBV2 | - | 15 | CASRSLDRGITEAFF | TGTGCCAGCAGATCTCTGGACAGGGGAATAACTGAAGCTTTCTTT
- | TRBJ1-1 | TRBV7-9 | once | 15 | CASSLAAFREGEAFF | TGTGCCAGCAGCTTAGCGGCCTTCCGGGAAGGTGAAGCTTTCTTT
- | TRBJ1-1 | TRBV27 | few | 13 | CASRKQVWTEAFF | TGTGCCAGCAGGAAACAGGTCTGGACTGAAGCTTTCTTT
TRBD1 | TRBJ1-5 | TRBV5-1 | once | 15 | CASSLGGQLNQPQHF | TGCGCCAGCAGCTTGGGGGGACAGCTGAATCAGCCCCAGCATTTT
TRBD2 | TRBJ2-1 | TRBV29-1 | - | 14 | CSVWTSGSSDEQFF | TGCAGCGTTTGGACTAGCGGGAGTTCTGATGAGCAGTTCTTC
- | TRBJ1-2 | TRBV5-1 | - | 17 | CASSLGERAVDNYGYTF | TGCGCCAGCAGCTTGGGGGAGAGGGCTGTAGATAACTATGGCTACACCTTC
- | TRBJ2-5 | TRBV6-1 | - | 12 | CASLGPVETQYF | TGTGCGTCTCTTGGCCCCGTAGAGACCCAGTACTTC
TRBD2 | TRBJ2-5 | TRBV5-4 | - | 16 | CASSSGLGEVQETQYF | TGTGCCAGCAGCTCGGGACTAGGGGAGGTTCAAGAGACCCAGTACTTC
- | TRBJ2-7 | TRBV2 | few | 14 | CASSDGSAGYEQYF | TGTGCCAGCAGTGATGGCTCGGCGGGCTACGAGCAGTACTTC
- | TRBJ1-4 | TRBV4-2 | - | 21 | CASSQGGRGLDPRTTNEKLFF | TGTGCCAGCAGCCAAGGAGGGAGGGGGTTAGATCCCCGAACAACTAATGAAAAACTGTTTTTT
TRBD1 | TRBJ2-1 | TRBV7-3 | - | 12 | CASGTGNNEQFF | TGTGCCTCCGGGACAGGGAACAATGAGCAGTTCTTC
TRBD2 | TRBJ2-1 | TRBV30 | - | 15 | CAWSQRGVLYNEQFF | TGTGCCTGGAGTCAGCGGGGGGTTCTTTACAATGAGCAGTTCTTC
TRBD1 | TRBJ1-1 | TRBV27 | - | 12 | CASSPRQGEAFF | TGTGCCAGCAGTCCAAGGCAGGGGGAGGCTTTCTTT
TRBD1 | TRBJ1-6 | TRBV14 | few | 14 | CASSQGRGVSPLHF | TGTGCCAGCAGCCAAGGCAGGGGGGTGTCACCCCTCCACTTT
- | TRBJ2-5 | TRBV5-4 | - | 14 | CASSTLEGGETQYF | TGTGCCAGCAGCACCCTGGAGGGGGGGGAGACCCAGTACTTC
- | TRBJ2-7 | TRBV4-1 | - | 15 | CASSPGGERSYEQYF | TGCGCCAGCAGCCCGGGTGGGGAGAGATCCTACGAGCAGTACTTC
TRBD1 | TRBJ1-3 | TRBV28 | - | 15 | CASRPGTGSGNTIYF | TGTGCCAGCAGACCGGGGACAGGCTCTGGAAACACCATATATTTT
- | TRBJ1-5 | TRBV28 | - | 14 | CASSFTRQNQPQHF | TGTGCCAGCAGTTTTACCAGGCAAAATCAGCCCCAGCATTTT
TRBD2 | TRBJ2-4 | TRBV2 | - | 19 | CASSGLAGGQKIAKNIQYF | TGTGCCAGCAGCGGACTAGCGGGGGGACAGAAGATAGCCAAAAACATTCAGTACTTC